The clone carrying this T cell receptor beta chain was picked up one time. Patients of the Seattle cohort, enrolled during active infection, were followed longitudinally. V dropped 1 base and J dropped 4 bases, with 14 bases sitting between them. The germline V gene encodes CDR1 KGHSH and CDR2 LQKENI. The CDR3 runs to 16 residues. The data were obtained in a study of blood T cell repertoires in COVID-19. Study overall: Some COVID-19 samples were acute and others convalescent; all came from the United States, Italy and Spain.

Produced via immunoSEQ multiplex PCR; TCRdb's table is partial and in-frame only. Here the sample spans about 300,000 clones, nearly 90% being singletons. Sequenced sample: peripheral blood. The V call is TRBV18, the J call TRBJ1-3, with a weak D call TRBD1 (6 bases). This TCR was recovered from a woman in her 30s with COVID-19, enrolled during active disease. Written as DNA, the CDR3 is TGTGCCAGCTCACCACAGGGCAGGGGAGCCGGAAACACCATATATTTT. This translates into CASSPQGRGAGNTIYF.